These 14 T cell receptor beta chains were sequenced from one sample in a study of blood T cell repertoires in COVID-19. Sequenced by immunoSEQ multiplex PCR; TCRdb stores in-frame clones only, minus some. The sample lists around 150,000 clones; approximately 80% were seen once. Sequenced material: PBMCs or T cells enriched from blood (not recorded which). These receptors all come from a man between 65 and 85 years old who had been exposed to COVID-19.

The chain joins TRBV12-3 or TRBV12-4 to TRBJ1-2; unclear D gene. The CDR3 has 12 residues. Trimming took off 6 bases at V and 8 bases at J, with 13 bases between the two ends. For the CDR3, the DNA is TGTGCCAGCAGCCCTGGGCAAGTGGGCTACACCTTC. Protein: CASSPGQVGYTF.

The chain recombines TRBV24-1 with TRBJ2-5; D gene uncertain. Trimming shortened V by 2 bases and J by 2 bases, and 5 bases separated the two germline ends. The CDR3 loop spans 13 amino acids. The germline gives CDR1 KGHDR, CDR2 SFDVKD. The CDR3 DNA is TGTGCCACCAGTGATTCACTACAAGAGACCCAGTACTTC. It specifies CATSDSLQETQYF.

This sequence joins TRBV18 and TRBJ2-2, with 8 nucleotides matching TRBD2. Trimming took 6 bases from V and 2 from J; bases not matched to a gene: 8. CDR3 size: 16 residues. The V gene's germline CDR1 is KGHSH and CDR2 LQKENI. For the CDR3, the DNA is TGTGCCAGCTCCGGGAGGACTAGCTCAAACACCGGGGAGCTGTTTTTT. This sequence encodes CASSGRTSSNTGELFF.

The gene calls are TRBV19 and TRBJ1-2; maybe TRBD1 (6 bases). V shed 6 bases and J shed 5 bases, with 16 bases lying between them. CDR3 length: 14 residues. The germline V gene has CDR1 LNHDA and CDR2 SQIVND (reference sequence). Here the CDR3 reads CASRRQVGEYGYTF. CDR3 coding DNA: TGTGCCAGTAGACGACAGGTGGGGGAGTATGGCTACACCTTC.

The chain combines TRBV4-1 with TRBJ2-3, with 14 bases aligning to TRBD2. CDR1 and CDR2 (germline): MGHRA, YSYEKL. Losses at the gene ends were 4 bases for V and 2 bases for J; bases not matched to a gene: 5. This CDR3 is 17 amino acids long. The CDR3 here is CASSRLTSGGATDTQYF. The CDR3 DNA reads as TGCGCCAGCAGCCGTCTGACTAGCGGGGGGGCCACAGATACGCAGTATTTT.

This clone came up a few times. The chain carries TRBV19 and TRBJ2-3; 8 bases align to TRBD1. CDR3 length: 14 residues. Germline V CDR1 and CDR2: LNHDA, SQIVND (reference sequence). Here the CDR3 reads CAGSTGAVGDTQYF. CDR3 nucleotides: TGTGCAGGCTCGACAGGGGCGGTGGGAGATACGCAGTATTTT. The whole variable domain, remainder taken from reference TRBV19 and TRBJ2-3, is DGGITQSPKYLFRKEGQNVTLSCEQNLNHDAMYWYRQDPGQGLRLIYYSQIVNDFQKGDIAEGYSVSREKKESFPLTVTSAQKNPTAFYLCAGSTGAVGDTQYFGPGTRLTVL.

In its sample, this clone was seen a few times. The chain carries TRBV28 and TRBJ1-1; D is unresolved. V was cut by 4 bases and J by 7 bases, with 13 bases left in between. Germline V gene lookup returns CDR1 MDHEN and CDR2 SYDVKM. The CDR3 runs to 13 residues. The CDR3 region has the DNA TGTGCCAGCAGTTGGGGTGGAGGGCGTGAAGCTTTCTTT. Translated, it gives CASSWGGGREAFF.

The CDR3 DNA reads TGTGCCAGCAGTGAAGGGACAGGGGGTTGGCAAGGCTACACCTTC. Its translation is CASSEGTGGWQGYTF. The chain recombines TRBV6-1 with TRBJ1-2; 10 positions match TRBD1. CDR1 and CDR2 from the germline V gene are MNHNS and SASEGT. The CDR3 runs 15 residues. V lost 1 base and J lost 8; bases outside the gene matches: 7.

This chain uses TRBV6-6 with TRBJ1-3; D is possibly TRBD1 (6 bases). Deletions cut 2 bases from V and 2 bases from J, with 10 bases between. CDR3 size: 15 residues. CDR1 is MNHNY, CDR2 SVGAGI, per germline (reference sequence). The CDR3 loop is CASSYTGSAGNTIYF. CDR3 DNA sequence: TGTGCCAGCAGTTACACAGGGTCAGCTGGAAACACCATATATTTT.

The CDR3, as DNA: TGCGCCAGCAGCCAAGAGGGGCATAGTCCGGGTGAAGCTTTCTTT. Protein: CASSQEGHSPGEAFF. The rearrangement joins TRBV4-3 to TRBJ1-1; D is possibly TRBD1 (5 bases). CDR3 length: 15 residues. Germline V gene data show CDR1 as LGHNA and CDR2 as YSLEER. The V end lost 0 bases, the J end lost 7 bases, and 15 bases lay between the germline ends.

The chain recombines TRBV5-1 with TRBJ2-5, with D maybe TRBD2 (6 bases). The germline V gene encodes CDR1 SGHRS and CDR2 YFSETQ. Trimming left V 1 base short and J 2 bases short, with 21 bases between. CDR3 length: 18 residues. Written as DNA, the CDR3 is TGCGCCAGCAGCTTGACGCTATTCGTGATGGGGGGACAAGAGACCCAGTACTTC. This encodes CASSLTLFVMGGQETQYF.

The CDR3 loop is CASSAPGASGRNEQFF. The CDR3 DNA follows: TGTGCCAGCAGCGCCCCGGGGGCTAGCGGGAGGAATGAGCAGTTCTTC. V gene TRBV9 combines with J gene TRBJ2-1, with 11 nucleotides matching TRBD2. V lost 3 bases and J lost 7; bases outside the gene matches: 9. The germline CDR1 and CDR2 sequences are SGDLS and YYNGEE. The CDR3 is made up of 16 amino acids. The full variable domain, its missing parts supplied by reference TRBV9 and TRBJ2-1, is DSGVTQTPKHLITATGQRVTLRCSPRSGDLSVYWYQQSLDQGLQFLIQYYNGEERAKGNILERFSAQQFPDLHSELNLSSLELGDSALYFCASSAPGASGRNEQFFGPGTRLTVL.

The rearrangement joins TRBV19 to TRBJ2-2, with 10 bases that match TRBD1. Germline V gene sequence: CDR1 LNHDA, CDR2 SQIVND (reference sequence). V was pared by 7 bases and J by 3 bases, with 8 bases of the junction left unmatched. The CDR3 runs to 16 residues. The CDR3 nucleotides are TGTGCCAGTACCCCCCGGACAGGGGGTGACACCGGGGAGCTGTTTTTT. It codes for CASTPRTGGDTGELFF.

The rearrangement links TRBV7-8 to TRBJ2-3, with 7 bases lining up with TRBD2. The V gene's germline CDR1 is SGHVS and CDR2 FQNEAQ. CDR3 size: 16 residues. With V trimmed by 8 bases and J by 3 bases, 14 bases remained unmatched. The CDR3 here is CASGGRDFKLTDTQYF. CDR3 nucleotides: TGTGCCAGCGGGGGGAGGGATTTTAAGTTAACAGATACGCAGTATTTT.